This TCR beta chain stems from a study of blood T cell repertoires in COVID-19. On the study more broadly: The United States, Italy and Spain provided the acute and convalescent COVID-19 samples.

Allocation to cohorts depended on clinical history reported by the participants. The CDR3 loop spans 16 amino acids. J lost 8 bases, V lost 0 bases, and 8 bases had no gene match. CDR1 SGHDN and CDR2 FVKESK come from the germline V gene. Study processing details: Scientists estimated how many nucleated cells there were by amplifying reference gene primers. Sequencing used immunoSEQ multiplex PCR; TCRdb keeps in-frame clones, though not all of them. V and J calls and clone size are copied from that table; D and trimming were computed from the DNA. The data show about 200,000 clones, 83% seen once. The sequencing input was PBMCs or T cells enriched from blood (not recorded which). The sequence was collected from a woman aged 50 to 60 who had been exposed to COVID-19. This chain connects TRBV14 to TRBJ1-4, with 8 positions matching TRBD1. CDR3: CASSQDRQGAREKLFF. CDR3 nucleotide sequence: TGTGCCAGCAGCCAAGATCGGCAGGGGGCTAGGGAAAAACTGTTTTTT.